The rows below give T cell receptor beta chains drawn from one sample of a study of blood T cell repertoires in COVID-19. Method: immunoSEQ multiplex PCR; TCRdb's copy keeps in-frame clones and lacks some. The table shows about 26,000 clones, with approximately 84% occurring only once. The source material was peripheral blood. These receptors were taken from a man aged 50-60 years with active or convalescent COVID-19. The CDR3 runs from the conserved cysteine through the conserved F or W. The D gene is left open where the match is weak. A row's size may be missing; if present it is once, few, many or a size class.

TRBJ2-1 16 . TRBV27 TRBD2 TGTGCCAGCACGACTAGCGGGGGGGGCTCCTACAATGAGCAGTTCTTC CASTTSGGGSYNEQFF
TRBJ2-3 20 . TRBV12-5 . TGTGCTAGTGGTTTGGTACTTGGGAAGTGGGGAGGTCCGGGCACAGATACGCAGTATTTT CASGLVLGKWGGPGTDTQYF
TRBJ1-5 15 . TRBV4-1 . TGCGCCAGCAGTTCATTGGGGCACAGCAATCAGCCCCAGCATTTT CASSSLGHSNQPQHF
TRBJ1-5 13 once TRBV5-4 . TGTGCCAGCAGCGTGGACGGGGATCAGCCCCAGCATTTT CASSVDGDQPQHF
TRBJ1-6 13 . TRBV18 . TGTGCCAGCTCCTCCCGGGACTCGTCACCCCTCCACTTT CASSSRDSSPLHF
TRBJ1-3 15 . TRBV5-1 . TGCGCCAGCAGCTTGCTACAGGGAACTGGAAACACCATATATTTT CASSLLQGTGNTIYF
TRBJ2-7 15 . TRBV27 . TGTGCCAGCAGTTTAAGGCCTAGCGCATTCCACGAGCAGTACTTC CASSLRPSAFHEQYF
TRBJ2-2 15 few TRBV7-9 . TGTGCCAACGGGGCGGGACAGCTGAACACCGGGGAGCTGTTTTTT CANGAGQLNTGELFF
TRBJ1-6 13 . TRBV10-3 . TGTGCCACTAGGATGGAGGGTGCTTCACCCCTCCACTTT CATRMEGASPLHF
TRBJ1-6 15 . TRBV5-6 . TGTGCCAGCAGCTTGACTGCCGGGTTGTATTCACCCCTCCACTTT CASSLTAGLYSPLHF
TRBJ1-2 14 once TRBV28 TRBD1 TGTGCCAGCAGTCTACAGGGGCCTTACTATGGCTACACCTTC CASSLQGPYYGYTF
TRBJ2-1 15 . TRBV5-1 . TGCGCCAGCAGCTTAGCTAGCGCCTCCTACAATGAGCAGTTCTTC CASSLASASYNEQFF
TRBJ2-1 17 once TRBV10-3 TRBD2 TGTGCCATCAGTGAGTCGGAGCTAGCGGGGGCTTACAATGAGCAGTTCTTC CAISESELAGAYNEQFF
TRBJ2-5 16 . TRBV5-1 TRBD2 TGCGCCAGCAGCCCGGGACTAGCGGGGTCTTGGGAGACCCAGTACTTC CASSPGLAGSWETQYF
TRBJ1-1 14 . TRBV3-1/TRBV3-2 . TGTGCCAGCACCCGACGGGGAGGGGACACTGAAGCTTTCTTT CASTRRGGDTEAFF
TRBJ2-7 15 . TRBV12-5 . TGTGCTAGTGGTTCCACTCCCCGGGACAACTACGAGCAGTACTTC CASGSTPRDNYEQYF
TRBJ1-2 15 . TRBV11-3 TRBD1 TGTGCCAGCAGCCCCCCCGGGACAGGGGGCTATGGCTACACCTTC CASSPPGTGGYGYTF
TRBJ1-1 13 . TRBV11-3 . TGTGCCAGCAGCTTCGAGGGGAACACTGAAGCTTTCTTT CASSFEGNTEAFF
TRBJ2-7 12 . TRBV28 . TGTGCCAGCAGTTTTTTGGGGGCGCGGCAGTACTTC CASSFLGARQYF
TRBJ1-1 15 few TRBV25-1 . TGTGCCAGCAGTGACCTCAGGGTAAGGAACACTGAAGCTTTCTTT CASSDLRVRNTEAFF
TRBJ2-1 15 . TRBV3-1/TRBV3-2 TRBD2 TGTGCCAGTAATAGCGGGAGGCCTACCTACAATGAGCAGTTCTTC CASNSGRPTYNEQFF
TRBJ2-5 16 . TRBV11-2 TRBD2 TGTGCCAGCAGCTGGGAGGTAGCGGGGATCCAAGAGACCCAGTACTTC CASSWEVAGIQETQYF
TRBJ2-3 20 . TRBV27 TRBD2 TGTGCCAGCAGTTTATGGCTAGCGGGAGGCCCCGGGTTGGGGGCAGATACGCAGTATTTT CASSLWLAGGPGLGADTQYF
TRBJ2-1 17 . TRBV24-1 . TGTGCCACCAGTGATTTATCGCGGCAGAGCTCCTACAATGAGCAGTTCTTC CATSDLSRQSSYNEQFF
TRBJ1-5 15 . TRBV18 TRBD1 TGTGCCAGCTCACCTTTGGACAGGGGAACGGAGCCCCAGCATTTT CASSPLDRGTEPQHF
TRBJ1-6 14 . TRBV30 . TGTGCCTGGAGTGCCTACCAGGGCTTTGGACCCCTCCACTTT CAWSAYQGFGPLHF
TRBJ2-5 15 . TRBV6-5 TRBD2 TGTGCCAGCAGTCTACTAGCGGTCGCAGGAGAGACCCAGTACTTC CASSLLAVAGETQYF
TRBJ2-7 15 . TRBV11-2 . TGTGCCAGCAACGCCCCCGGGATGGGCACGTCCGAGCAGTACTTC CASNAPGMGTSEQYF
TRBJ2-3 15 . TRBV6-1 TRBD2 TGTGCCAGCAGTGAAGTCGCCGGGGGAGGGGATACGCAGTATTTT CASSEVAGGGDTQYF
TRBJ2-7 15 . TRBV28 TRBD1 TGTGCCAGCAGTTTATATGGGGACAGCCTCTACGAGCAGTACTTC CASSLYGDSLYEQYF
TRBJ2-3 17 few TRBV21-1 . TGTGCCAGCAGCTCCGGGTGGGGAAACGGGAGGGCCAGTACGCAGTATTTT CASSSGWGNGRASTQYF
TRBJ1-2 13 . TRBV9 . TGTGCCAGCAGCGTACAGGCTTTCTATGGCTACACCTTC CASSVQAFYGYTF
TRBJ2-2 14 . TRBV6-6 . TGTGCCAGCACCCCGGACAGGAACACCGGGGAGCTGTTTTTT CASTPDRNTGELFF
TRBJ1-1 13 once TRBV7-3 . TGTGCCAGCAGCTTCACTCTGAACACTGAAGCTTTCTTT CASSFTLNTEAFF
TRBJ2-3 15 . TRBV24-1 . TGTGCCACCAGTGATGCGTCAACCGGCACAGATACGCAGTATTTT CATSDASTGTDTQYF
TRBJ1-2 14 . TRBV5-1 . TGCGCCAGCAGCTTGGGTCCAGGGAACTATGGCTACACCTTC CASSLGPGNYGYTF
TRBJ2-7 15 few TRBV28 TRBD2 TGTGCCCGCCGGGGGCGGGGGGGCCGAGGCTACGAGCAGTACTTC CARRGRGGRGYEQYF
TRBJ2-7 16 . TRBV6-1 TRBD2 TGTGCCAGCAGTGGGACTAGCGGGAGGGTCGACTACGAGCAGTACTTC CASSGTSGRVDYEQYF
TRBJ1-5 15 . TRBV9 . TGTGCCAGCAGCGACTCCGGTGAGATGGATCAGCCCCAGCATTTT CASSDSGEMDQPQHF
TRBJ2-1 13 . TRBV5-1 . TGCGCCAGCAGCTATGACTCGTTTAACACACAGTTCTTC CASSYDSFNTQFF
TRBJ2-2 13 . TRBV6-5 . TGTGCCAGCAGTTACAGGGGGTCCGGGGAGCTGTTTTTT CASSYRGSGELFF
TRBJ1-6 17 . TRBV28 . TGTGCCAGCAGTTTATGGGGGGCCTTTCGGTCGGATTCACCCCTCCACTTT CASSLWGAFRSDSPLHF